The 26 T cell receptor beta chains listed next were all sequenced from one sample in a study of blood T cell repertoires in COVID-19. Repertoires were generated with immunoSEQ multiplex PCR, while TCRdb's copy carries only in-frame clones and drops some. The repertoire has 250,000 or so clones, around 85% of them found once; the top ten carry over 5.5%. Material: peripheral blood. All receptors derive from a woman aged 55-69 years with active or convalescent COVID-19.

The rearrangement uses TRBV5-1 and TRBJ2-5; the match to TRBD1 covers 8 bases. CDR1 SGHRS and CDR2 YFSETQ come from the germline V gene. The CDR3 covers 15 residues. The V segment lost 0 bases and the J segment 5 bases; nucleotides outside the gene matches: 6. The chain's CDR3 is CASSLAAQGAETQYF. The CDR3 DNA reads as TGCGCCAGCAGCTTGGCCGCTCAGGGGGCTGAGACCCAGTACTTC.

This clone has a handful of counts. The chain carries TRBV19 and TRBJ2-3, with 8 bases aligning to TRBD2. Trimming took 7 bases from V and 11 from J; bases not matched to a gene: 11. The CDR3 covers 13 residues. Looked up from germline, CDR1 is LNHDA and CDR2 is SQIVND (reference sequence). CDR3 in amino acids: CASNPGLGREQYF. For the CDR3, the DNA is TGTGCCAGTAACCCGGGCCTCGGGAGGGAGCAGTATTTT. Full variable domain (rest looked up from reference TRBV19 and TRBJ2-3): DGGITQSPKYLFRKEGQNVTLSCEQNLNHDAMYWYRQDPGQGLRLIYYSQIVNDFQKGDIAEGYSVSREKKESFPLTVTSAQKNPTAFYLCASNPGLGREQYFGPGTRLTVL.

V gene TRBV5-4 combines with J gene TRBJ1-1; D ambiguous. V was trimmed by 3 bases and J by 0 bases, leaving 6 bases between them. The CDR3 has 13 amino acids. CDR1 and CDR2 (germline): SGHNT, YYREEE (reference sequence). CDR3 nucleotide sequence: TGTGCCAGCAGCTATCAAATGAACACTGAAGCTTTCTTT. Translating it yields CASSYQMNTEAFF.

V gene TRBV7-3 combines with J gene TRBJ2-1, with TRBD1 identical over 11 bases. From germline, CDR1 is SGHTA and CDR2 FQGTGA. This CDR3 region has 16 residues. V was clipped by 4 bases and J by 0 bases; unmatched bases: 2. The CDR3 protein is CASSWGTGGSYNEQFF. The CDR3 region has the DNA TGTGCCAGCAGCTGGGGGACAGGGGGCTCCTACAATGAGCAGTTCTTC. The full variable domain, completed using reference TRBV7-3 and TRBJ2-1, is GAGVSQTPSNKVTEKGKYVELRCDPISGHTALYWYRQSLGQGPEFLIYFQGTGAADDSGLPNDRFFAVRPEGSVSTLKIQRTERGDSAVYLCASSWGTGGSYNEQFFGPGTRLTVL.

This clone appeared a few times. The chain has TRBV7-9 and TRBJ1-3; the D gene is possibly TRBD1 (5 bases). This CDR3 comprises 16 residues. V lost 2 bases and J lost 0, with 11 bases in between. Germline CDR1 reads SEHNR; CDR2 reads FQNEAQ (reference sequence). This CDR3 is CASSLWGRSSGNTIYF. CDR3 in DNA: TGTGCCAGCAGCTTATGGGGCCGGAGCTCTGGAAACACCATATATTTT.

The chain couples TRBV19 to TRBJ1-2; 7 bases are a match to TRBD1. CDR1 LNHDA and CDR2 SQIVND come from the germline V gene (reference sequence). This CDR3 region has 14 residues. V lost 7 bases, J lost 4 bases, and 9 bases stayed unmatched. The DNA of the CDR3 is TGTGCCAGTACCACAGGGGCAGGGATCTATGGCTACACCTTC. Protein: CASTTGAGIYGYTF.

V is TRBV18 and J is TRBJ2-7; D perhaps matches TRBD2 (6 bases). Looked up from germline, CDR1 is KGHSH and CDR2 is LQKENI. The CDR3 runs to 13 residues. V was trimmed by 3 bases and J by 1 base, leaving 7 bases between them. CDR3 coding DNA: TGTGCCAGCTCACCGGGACTTTCCTACGAGCAGTACGTC. Translated: CASSPGLSYEQYV.

This clone was counted a few times. This chain connects TRBV7-9 to TRBJ2-3; no firm D call. The CDR3 is 13 residues long. CDR1 and CDR2 from the germline V gene are SEHNR and FQNEAQ (reference sequence). With 1 base removed from V and 3 bases from J, the gap between germline ends came to 5 bases. CDR3 protein: CASSLVITDTQYF. The CDR3 DNA sequence: TGTGCCAGCAGCTTAGTTATAACAGATACGCAGTATTTT.

The chain couples TRBV9 to TRBJ2-7; 9 bases map to TRBD2. The CDR3 runs 15 residues. V was pared by 4 bases and J by 4 bases, with 9 bases of the junction left unmatched. Germline-derived CDR1 and CDR2 are SGDLS and YYNGEE. This CDR3 is CASSPSPSGTYEQYF. The CDR3 nucleotides are TGTGCCAGCAGCCCTAGTCCTAGCGGGACGTACGAGCAGTACTTC.

The chain employs TRBV11-2 and TRBJ2-1, with 8 bases aligning to TRBD2. Per the germline V gene, CDR1 is SGHAT and CDR2 is FQNNGV. With 0 bases clipped from V and 5 bases from J, the junction kept 9 bases outside the gene matches. This CDR3 comprises 17 residues. CDR3 protein: CASSLDRSGRVHNEQFF. The DNA of the CDR3 is TGTGCCAGCAGCTTAGATCGGAGCGGGAGAGTCCACAATGAGCAGTTCTTC.

The V call is TRBV15, the J call TRBJ2-1; the match to TRBD1 covers 7 bases. Germline loops: CDR1 LNHNV, CDR2 YYDKDF (reference sequence). The CDR3 covers 14 residues. Losses at the gene ends were 4 bases for V and 2 bases for J; bases not matched to a gene: 2. The CDR3 DNA reads TGTGCCACCAGCAAACAGGGGCCCTACAATGAGCAGTTCTTC. Protein sequence: CATSKQGPYNEQFF.

This chain joins TRBV7-3 and TRBJ2-2; 7 bases are shared with TRBD1. J gave up 4 bases and V 3 bases, and 8 bases lay outside the gene matches. There are 16 residues in the CDR3. The V gene's germline CDR1 is SGHTA and CDR2 FQGTGA. Here the CDR3 DNA reads TGTGCCAGCAGCTTTGACAGGGCCTATGGCACCGGGGAGCTGTTTTTT. Protein: CASSFDRAYGTGELFF.

The V and J genes are TRBV28 and TRBJ1-6; possibly TRBD1 for D (6 bases). CDR1 and CDR2 from the germline V gene are MDHEN and SYDVKM. Deletions cut 3 bases from V and 8 bases from J, with 17 bases between. This CDR3 has 16 amino acids. The CDR3 bases are TGTGCCAGCAGTTTGAGCCCTCGAGGGGGATATTCACCCCTCCACTTT. Translation: CASSLSPRGGYSPLHF.

The gene calls are TRBV4-1 and TRBJ2-1; D is undetermined. The CDR3 runs to 11 residues. Trimming removed 0 bases at V and 10 bases at J, with 4 bases between. Germline V gene data show CDR1 as MGHRA and CDR2 as YSYEKL. The CDR3 region has the DNA TGCGCCAGCAGCCAAGATTCAGAGCAGTTCTTC. Translation: CASSQDSEQFF.

This rearrangement joins TRBV18 to TRBJ2-7, with 8 nucleotides matching TRBD1. This CDR3 contains 16 residues. The trim removed 4 bases at V and 6 bases at J, leaving 14 bases unmatched. Germline V gives CDR1 KGHSH, CDR2 LQKENI. CDR3 nucleotide sequence: TGTGCCAGCTCACTAATAGAGACAGGGGCTTCGGGCGAGCAGTACTTC. It specifies CASSLIETGASGEQYF.

The CDR3 is CASSSFWLSGELFF. CDR3 sequence (DNA): TGTGCCAGCAGTTCTTTTTGGCTTTCCGGGGAGCTGTTTTTT. J is TRBJ2-2 and V is TRBV28, with unresolved D. CDR3 length equals 14 residues. Germline CDR1 reads MDHEN; CDR2 reads SYDVKM. Trimming removed 4 bases at V and 6 bases at J, with 12 bases between. The whole variable domain, remainder taken from reference TRBV28 and TRBJ2-2, is DVKVTQSSRYLVKRTGEKVFLECVQDMDHENMFWYRQDPGLGLRLIYFSYDVKMKEKGDIPEGYSVSREKKERFSLILESASTNQTSMYLCASSSFWLSGELFFGEGSRLTVL.

The V and J genes are TRBV6-5 and TRBJ2-3; 9 nucleotides agree with TRBD1. CDR1 and CDR2 (germline): MNHEY, SVGAGI. V was clipped by 4 bases and J by 2 bases; unmatched bases: 4. This CDR3 spans 15 amino acids. In DNA, the CDR3 is TGTGCCAGCAGTTTCGGACAGGGGTCCACAGATACGCAGTATTTT. It translates to CASSFGQGSTDTQYF.

In this sample, this clone turned up many times. J is TRBJ1-2 and V is TRBV4-1, with TRBD1 matching 9 bases. Germline V CDR1 and CDR2: MGHRA, YSYEKL. The CDR3 spans 16 residues. J was trimmed by 4 bases and V by 0 bases; bases with no gene match: 6. CDR3 bases: TGCGCCAGCAGCCAAGATTGGGGACAGGGCCCCTATGGCTACACCTTC. As protein: CASSQDWGQGPYGYTF.

The chain links TRBV27 to TRBJ2-7; 7 bases are shared with TRBD2. The CDR3 loop spans 14 amino acids. J gave up 4 bases and V 8 bases, and 11 bases lay outside the gene matches. Germline assignment: CDR1 MNHEY and CDR2 SMNVEV (reference sequence). The CDR3 nucleotides are TGTGCCAGCTTCGGAGGACTAGGGGCTTACGAGCAGTACTTC. It yields the protein CASFGGLGAYEQYF.

The V and J genes are TRBV28 and TRBJ2-5; D unresolved. The V gene lost 3 bases and the J gene lost 3 bases, with 14 bases spanning the gap. The CDR3 is 15 amino acids. From germline, CDR1 is MDHEN and CDR2 SYDVKM. CDR3 region: CASSFRWPREETQYF. The CDR3 nucleotides are TGTGCCAGCAGTTTTCGCTGGCCTAGAGAAGAGACCCAGTACTTC.

This chain connects TRBV24-1 to TRBJ2-1; D is unclear. Germline V CDR1 and CDR2: KGHDR, SFDVKD. The germline V and J ends were trimmed by 9 bases and 1 base, with 9 bases remaining between them. This CDR3 is 13 amino acids long. CDR3 residues: CATSPPSYNEQFF. CDR3 DNA sequence: TGTGCCACCTCTCCCCCTTCCTACAATGAGCAGTTCTTC.

V and J are TRBV6-6 and TRBJ2-5; the match to TRBD1 covers 8 bases. Germline lookup yields CDR1 MNHNY and CDR2 SVGAGI (reference sequence). This CDR3 contains 15 residues. The V segment lost 6 bases and the J segment 1 base; nucleotides outside the gene matches: 7. The CDR3 nucleotides read TGTGCCAGCAGCCCCCCGACAGGGGCCCAAGAGACCCAGTACTTC. Translating it yields CASSPPTGAQETQYF.

V is TRBV5-1 and J is TRBJ2-7, with 10 nucleotides matching TRBD2. This CDR3 region has 16 residues. With V trimmed by 3 bases and J by 5 bases, 11 bases remained unmatched. CDR1 is SGHRS, CDR2 YFSETQ, per germline. The CDR3 DNA sequence: TGCGCCAGCAGCTCTCTCTCGACTAGCGGGCTCGACGAGCAGTACTTC. Residues: CASSSLSTSGLDEQYF. The full variable domain, with the rest looked up from reference TRBV5-1 and TRBJ2-7, is KAGVTQTPRYLIKTRGQQVTLSCSPISGHRSVSWYQQTPGQGLQFLFEYFSETQRNKGNFPGRFSGRQFSNSRSEMNVSTLELGDSALYLCASSSLSTSGLDEQYFGPGTRLTVT.

This CDR3 reads CASSQDYGLAGGVYNEQFF. The CDR3 coding sequence is TGTGCCAGCAGCCAAGATTATGGGCTAGCGGGAGGGGTCTACAATGAGCAGTTCTTC. This rearrangement joins TRBV3-1 (or the pseudogene TRBV3-2) to TRBJ2-1; TRBD2 matches at 12 bases. The CDR3 is 19 residues long. Trimming cost V 0 bases and J 3 bases; bases outside gene matches: 9. Germline values: CDR1 LGHDT, CDR2 YNNKEL (reference sequence).

There are a few counts of this clone. This chain uses TRBV6-4 with TRBJ2-1; 11 bases are shared with TRBD1. The CDR3 loop spans 17 amino acids. The ends lost 0 bases at V and 5 bases at J; junction bases unmatched: 6. Germline-derived CDR1 and CDR2 are MRHNA and SNTAGT. The CDR3 DNA reads TGTGCCAGCAGTGACTCATTCCGGGACAGGGGGAACAATGAGCAGTTCTTC. Its protein is CASSDSFRDRGNNEQFF.

V and J are TRBV15 and TRBJ1-2; 10 bases are shared with TRBD1. Germline lookup yields CDR1 LNHNV and CDR2 YYDKDF (reference sequence). V was pared by 2 bases and J by 5 bases, with 5 bases of the junction left unmatched. The CDR3 length is 15 residues. For the CDR3, the DNA is TGTGCCACCAGCAGATCGCCGGGACAGGGGTATGGCTACACCTTC. This codes for CATSRSPGQGYGYTF.